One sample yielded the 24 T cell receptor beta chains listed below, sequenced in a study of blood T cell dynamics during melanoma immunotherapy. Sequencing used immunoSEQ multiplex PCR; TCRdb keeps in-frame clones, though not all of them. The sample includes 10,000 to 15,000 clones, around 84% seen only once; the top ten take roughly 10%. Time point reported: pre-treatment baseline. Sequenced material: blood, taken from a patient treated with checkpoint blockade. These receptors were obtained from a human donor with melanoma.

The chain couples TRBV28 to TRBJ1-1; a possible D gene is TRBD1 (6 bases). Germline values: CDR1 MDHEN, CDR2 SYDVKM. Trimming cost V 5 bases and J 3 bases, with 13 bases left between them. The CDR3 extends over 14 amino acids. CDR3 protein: CASSPGGGHTEAFF. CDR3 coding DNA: TGTGCCAGCAGTCCCGGGGGGGGGCACACTGAAGCTTTCTTT.

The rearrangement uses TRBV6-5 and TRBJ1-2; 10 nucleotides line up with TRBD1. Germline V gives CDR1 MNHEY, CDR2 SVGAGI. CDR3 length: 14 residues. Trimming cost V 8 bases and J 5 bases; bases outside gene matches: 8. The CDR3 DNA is TGTGCCAGCGCCGGGACAGGGGATGTATATGGCTACACCTTC. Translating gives CASAGTGDVYGYTF.

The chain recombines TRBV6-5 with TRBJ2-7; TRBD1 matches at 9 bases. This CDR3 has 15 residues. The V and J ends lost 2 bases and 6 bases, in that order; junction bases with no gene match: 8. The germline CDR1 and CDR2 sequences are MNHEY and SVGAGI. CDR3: CASSYAATGGSEQYF. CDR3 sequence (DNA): TGTGCCAGCAGTTACGCTGCGACAGGGGGAAGCGAGCAGTACTTC.

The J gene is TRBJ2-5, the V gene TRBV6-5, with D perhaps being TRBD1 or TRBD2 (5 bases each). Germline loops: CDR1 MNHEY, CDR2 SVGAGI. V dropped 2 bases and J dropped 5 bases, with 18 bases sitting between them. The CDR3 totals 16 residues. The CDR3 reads CASSYSRDGLPETQYF. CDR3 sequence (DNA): TGTGCCAGCAGTTACAGCCGGGACGGACTGCCGGAGACCCAGTACTTC.

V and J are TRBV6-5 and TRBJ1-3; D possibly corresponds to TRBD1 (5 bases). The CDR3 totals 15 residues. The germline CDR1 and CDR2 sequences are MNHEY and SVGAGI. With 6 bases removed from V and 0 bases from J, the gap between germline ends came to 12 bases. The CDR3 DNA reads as TGTGCCAGCAGGACGGACACTTACTCTGGAAACACCATATATTTT. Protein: CASRTDTYSGNTIYF.

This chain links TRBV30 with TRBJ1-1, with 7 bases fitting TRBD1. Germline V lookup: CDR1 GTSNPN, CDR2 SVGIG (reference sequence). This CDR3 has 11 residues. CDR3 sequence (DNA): TGTGCTTCGCAGGGGGACACTGAAGCTTTCTTT. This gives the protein CASQGDTEAFF.

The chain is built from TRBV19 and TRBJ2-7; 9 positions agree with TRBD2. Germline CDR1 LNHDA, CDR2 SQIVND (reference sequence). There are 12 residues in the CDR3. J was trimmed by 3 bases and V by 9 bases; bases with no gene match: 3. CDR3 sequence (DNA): TGTGCCAGCCAAGCGGGAGGCTACGAGCAGTACTTC. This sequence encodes CASQAGGYEQYF.

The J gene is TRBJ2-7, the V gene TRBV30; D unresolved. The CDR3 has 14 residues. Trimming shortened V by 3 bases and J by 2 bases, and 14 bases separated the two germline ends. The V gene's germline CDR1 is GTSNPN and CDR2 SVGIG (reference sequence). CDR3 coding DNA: TGTGCCTGGAGATCATCTCTAACCACCTACGAGCAGTACTTC. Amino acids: CAWRSSLTTYEQYF.

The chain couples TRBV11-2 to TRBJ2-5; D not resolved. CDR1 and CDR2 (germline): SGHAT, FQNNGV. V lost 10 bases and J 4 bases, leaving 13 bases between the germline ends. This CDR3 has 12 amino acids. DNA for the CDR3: TGTGCCACCTCCCCGGTAGGAGAGACCCAGTACTTC. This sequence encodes CATSPVGETQYF.

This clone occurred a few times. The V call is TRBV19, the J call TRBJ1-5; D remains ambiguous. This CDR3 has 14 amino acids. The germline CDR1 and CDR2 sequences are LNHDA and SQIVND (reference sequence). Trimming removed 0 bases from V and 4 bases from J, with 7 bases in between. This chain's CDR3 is CASSIDFGNQPQHF. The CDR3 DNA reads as TGTGCCAGTAGTATAGACTTTGGGAATCAGCCCCAGCATTTT.

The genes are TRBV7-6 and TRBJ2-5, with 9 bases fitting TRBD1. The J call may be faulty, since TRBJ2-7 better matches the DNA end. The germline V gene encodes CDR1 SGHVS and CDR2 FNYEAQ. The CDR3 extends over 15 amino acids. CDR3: CASSPSRQGGYEQYF. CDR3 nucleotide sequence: TGTGCCAGCAGCCCCTCCCGACAGGGGGGATACGAGCAGTACTTC.

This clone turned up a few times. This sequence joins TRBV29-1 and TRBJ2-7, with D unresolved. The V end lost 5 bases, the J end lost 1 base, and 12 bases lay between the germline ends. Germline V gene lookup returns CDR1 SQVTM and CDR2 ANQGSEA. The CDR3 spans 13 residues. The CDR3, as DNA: TGCAGCGTTCGAGCCCCCGGATCCTACGAGCAGTACTTC. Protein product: CSVRAPGSYEQYF.

The CDR3 reads CASSRSSGRDYEQYF. In DNA form, the CDR3 reads TGTGCCAGCAGCCGCTCTAGCGGGAGGGACTACGAGCAGTACTTC. This chain connects TRBV5-4 to TRBJ2-7, with 12 bases fitting TRBD2. The CDR3 is 15 residues long. From germline, CDR1 is SGHNT and CDR2 YYREEE (reference sequence). V lost 4 bases to trimming and J lost 3 bases; unmatched junction nucleotides: 5.

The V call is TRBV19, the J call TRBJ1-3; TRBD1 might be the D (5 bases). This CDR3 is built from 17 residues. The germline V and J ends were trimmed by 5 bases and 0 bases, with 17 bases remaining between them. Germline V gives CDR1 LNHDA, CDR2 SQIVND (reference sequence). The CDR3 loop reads CASSFAGEAYSGNTIYF. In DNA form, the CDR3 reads TGTGCCAGTAGTTTCGCGGGGGAAGCCTACTCTGGAAACACCATATATTTT.

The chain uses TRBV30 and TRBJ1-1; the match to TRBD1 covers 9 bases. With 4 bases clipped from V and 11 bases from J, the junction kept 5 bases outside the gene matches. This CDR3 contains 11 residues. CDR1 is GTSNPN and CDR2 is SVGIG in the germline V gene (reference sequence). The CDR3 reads CAWIRGTGAFF. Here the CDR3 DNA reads TGTGCCTGGATTCGCGGGACAGGGGCTTTCTTT.

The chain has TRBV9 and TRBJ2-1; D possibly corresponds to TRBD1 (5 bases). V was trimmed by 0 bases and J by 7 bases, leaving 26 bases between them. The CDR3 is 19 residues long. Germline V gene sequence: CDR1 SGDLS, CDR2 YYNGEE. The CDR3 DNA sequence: TGTGCCAGCAGCGTAGTCCCACGACAATGGGGCTCGGCTGGGAATGAGCAGTTCTTC. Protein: CASSVVPRQWGSAGNEQFF.

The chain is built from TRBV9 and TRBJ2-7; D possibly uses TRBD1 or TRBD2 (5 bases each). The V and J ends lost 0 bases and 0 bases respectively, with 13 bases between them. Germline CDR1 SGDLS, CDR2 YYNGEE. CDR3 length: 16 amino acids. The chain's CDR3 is CASSVGGTASSYEQYF. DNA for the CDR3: TGTGCCAGCAGCGTAGGAGGGACGGCGAGCTCCTACGAGCAGTACTTC.

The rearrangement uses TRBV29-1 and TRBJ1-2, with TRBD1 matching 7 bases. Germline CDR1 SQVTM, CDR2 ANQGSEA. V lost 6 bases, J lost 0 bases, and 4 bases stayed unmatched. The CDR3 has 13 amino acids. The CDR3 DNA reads TGCAGCGTCGACGACAGGGCTAACTATGGCTACACCTTC. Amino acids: CSVDDRANYGYTF.

The CDR3 nucleotides are TGTGCCAGCAGCGCAGGGGAGACCCAGTACTTC. It specifies CASSAGETQYF. The chain uses TRBV6-5 and TRBJ2-5; maybe TRBD1 (5 bases). There are 11 residues in the CDR3. The V end lost 6 bases, the J end lost 5 bases, and 7 bases lay between the germline ends. In germline, CDR1 is MNHEY, CDR2 SVGAGI.

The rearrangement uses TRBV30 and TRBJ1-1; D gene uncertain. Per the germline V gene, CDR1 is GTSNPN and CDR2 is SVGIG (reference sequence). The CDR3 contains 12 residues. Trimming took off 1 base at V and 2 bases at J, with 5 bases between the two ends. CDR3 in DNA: TGTGCCTGGAGTGGCAGCAACACTGAAGCTTTCTTT. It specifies CAWSGSNTEAFF.

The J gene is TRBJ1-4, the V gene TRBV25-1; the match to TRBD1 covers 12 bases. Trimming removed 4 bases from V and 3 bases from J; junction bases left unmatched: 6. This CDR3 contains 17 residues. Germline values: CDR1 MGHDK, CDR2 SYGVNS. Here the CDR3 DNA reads TGTGCCAGCAGTGCCGGGACAGGGGGCTTCGCTAATGAAAAACTGTTTTTT. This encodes CASSAGTGGFANEKLFF.

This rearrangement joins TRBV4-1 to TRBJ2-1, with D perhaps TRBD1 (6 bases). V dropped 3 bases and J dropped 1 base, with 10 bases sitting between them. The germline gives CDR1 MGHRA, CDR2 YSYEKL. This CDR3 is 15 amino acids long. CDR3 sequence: CASSHKGVSYNEQFF. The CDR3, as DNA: TGCGCCAGCAGCCATAAGGGGGTTTCCTACAATGAGCAGTTCTTC.

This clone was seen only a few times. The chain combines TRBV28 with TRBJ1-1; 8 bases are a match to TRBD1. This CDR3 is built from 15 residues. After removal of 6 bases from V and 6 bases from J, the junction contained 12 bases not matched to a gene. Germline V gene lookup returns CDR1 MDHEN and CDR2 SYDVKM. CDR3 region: CASSPSTGDGAEAFF. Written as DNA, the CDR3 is TGTGCCAGCAGCCCCTCGACAGGGGACGGTGCTGAAGCTTTCTTT.

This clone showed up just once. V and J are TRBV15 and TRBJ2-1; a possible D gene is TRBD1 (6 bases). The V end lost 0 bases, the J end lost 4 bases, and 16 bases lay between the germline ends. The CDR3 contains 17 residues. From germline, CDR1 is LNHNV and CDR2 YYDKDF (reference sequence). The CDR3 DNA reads TGTGCCACCAGCAGAGATATGGTACTCAGGGGATACAATGAGCAGTTCTTC. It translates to CATSRDMVLRGYNEQFF.